This T cell receptor (beta chain) was sequenced in a study of T cells in localized non-small cell lung cancer. Trimming removed 2 bases from V and 1 base from J; junction bases left unmatched: 3. Germline V gives CDR1 LNHNV, CDR2 YYDKDF (reference sequence). This CDR3 has 15 amino acids. Study results and limitations: Adjacent uninvolved lung tissue had the highest T cell clonality, exceeding tumor. Turning up in adjacent lung were a median approximately 57 of the top 100 tumor clones. With higher T cell density in blood came longer overall survival.

Only in-frame clones appear in the TCRdb table, and some are missing; sequencing was by immunoSEQ multiplex PCR. The sample includes 75,000 to 80,000 clones, 88% seen only once; the top ten take roughly 20%. Note on this clone: The antigen is unknown.

The receptor was derived from a woman between 35 and 70 years old with stage I squamous cell lung carcinoma. This sequence joins TRBV15 and TRBJ1-1; 8 bases agree with TRBD1. This sample comprised peripheral blood, obtained before any cancer treatment. CDR3 residues: CATSRLQGGNTEAFF. CDR3 coding DNA: TGTGCCACCAGCAGATTACAGGGGGGGAACACTGAAGCTTTCTTT.